This T cell receptor beta chain came from a study of blood T cell repertoires in COVID-19. Study overall: From T cells, B-cell-depleted T cells, or PBMCs came the material, which was cDNA or gDNA.

CDR1 is MNHEY and CDR2 is SMNVEV in the germline V gene (reference sequence). The CDR3 length is 14 residues. Trimming pared 5 bases from V and 4 bases from J, leaving 14 bases between. Data came from immunoSEQ multiplex PCR; TCRdb stores just in-frame clones and leaves some out. The data hold approximately 320,000 clones, with around 90% observed a single time. The chain combines TRBV27 with TRBJ1-2; D gene ambiguous. This clonotype was sampled from a man in his 60s who had recovered from COVID-19. The source material was PBMCs or T cells enriched from blood (not recorded which). The CDR3 region has the DNA TGTGCCAGCAGTCACCGACCCGGAGCCTATGGCTACACCTTC. This translates into CASSHRPGAYGYTF.